Listed below are T cell receptor beta chains from one sample, sequenced in a study of beta chain features in type 1 diabetes. Here immunoSEQ multiplex PCR was the method, and the copy in TCRdb shows in-frame clones only, minus some. The sample lists almost 350,000 clones, approximately 9.7% occurring once. The specimen sequenced was central memory CD4+ T cells from blood. These receptors all stem from a man aged 25-45 years with type 1 diabetes. CDR3s include the opening cysteine and the closing phenylalanine or tryptophan. Each record gives: D gene, J gene, clone size, V gene, CDR3 DNA, CDR3 protein. A D gene is named only where the DNA matches it firmly. Some rows mark clone size as missing; the rest say once, few, many or name a class of expanded clone.

D gene: TRBD2
J gene: TRBJ2-1
clone size: -
V gene: TRBV6-5
CDR3 DNA: TGTGCCAGCCTAACGGGGCTAGCGGGAGGAAATGAGCAGTTCTTC
CDR3 protein: CASLTGLAGGNEQFF

D gene: -
J gene: TRBJ2-3
clone size: -
V gene: TRBV18
CDR3 DNA: TGTGCCAGCTCACCAACGGGGCGTCGTCCAGATACGCAGTATTTT
CDR3 protein: CASSPTGRRPDTQYF

D gene: TRBD1
J gene: TRBJ1-1
clone size: few
V gene: TRBV5-1
CDR3 DNA: TGCGCCAGCAGCTGGAGGACAGGGGCCACTGAAGCTTTCTTT
CDR3 protein: CASSWRTGATEAFF

D gene: -
J gene: TRBJ2-5
clone size: many
V gene: TRBV9
CDR3 DNA: TGTGCCAGCAGCGCCCATGTCTTTCAAGAGACCCAGTACTTC
CDR3 protein: CASSAHVFQETQYF

D gene: -
J gene: TRBJ2-3
clone size: few
V gene: TRBV7-9
CDR3 DNA: TGTGCCAGCAGCTTAGCGCTTACAGGGACAGATACGCAGTATTTT
CDR3 protein: CASSLALTGTDTQYF

D gene: TRBD1
J gene: TRBJ2-3
clone size: -
V gene: TRBV30
CDR3 DNA: TGTGCCTGGAGGGTGGGGGACAGGGCCGGAGCAGATACGCAGTATTTT
CDR3 protein: CAWRVGDRAGADTQYF

D gene: -
J gene: TRBJ2-7
clone size: few
V gene: TRBV2
CDR3 DNA: TGTGCCAGCAAAGGGTCCGGGGACGAGCAGTACTTC
CDR3 protein: CASKGSGDEQYF

D gene: TRBD1
J gene: TRBJ2-7
clone size: few
V gene: TRBV30
CDR3 DNA: TGTGCCTGGAGTGTGGGGACAGGGATCTACGAGCAGTACTTC
CDR3 protein: CAWSVGTGIYEQYF

D gene: TRBD1
J gene: TRBJ2-5
clone size: -
V gene: TRBV7-2
CDR3 DNA: TGTGCCAGCAGTCCGACAGGGGCTGGGGAGACCCAGTACTTC
CDR3 protein: CASSPTGAGETQYF

D gene: TRBD2
J gene: TRBJ2-5
clone size: few
V gene: TRBV5-1
CDR3 DNA: TGCGCCAGCAGCGAAGGGACTAGCGTGTTGGAGACCCAGTACTTC
CDR3 protein: CASSEGTSVLETQYF

D gene: -
J gene: TRBJ2-5
clone size: many
V gene: TRBV29-1
CDR3 DNA: TGCAGCGTTGATGGCGGAGAGGAGACCCAGTACTTC
CDR3 protein: CSVDGGEETQYF

D gene: -
J gene: TRBJ2-3
clone size: few
V gene: TRBV18
CDR3 DNA: TGTGCCAGCTCACCAGGACAAGCTAGCACAGATACGCAGTATTTT
CDR3 protein: CASSPGQASTDTQYF

D gene: TRBD2
J gene: TRBJ2-3
clone size: many
V gene: TRBV6-5
CDR3 DNA: TGTGCCAGCAGTTACTCGGGCGGGGGGGCCCCAGATACGCAGTATTTT
CDR3 protein: CASSYSGGGAPDTQYF

D gene: -
J gene: TRBJ1-2
clone size: -
V gene: TRBV27
CDR3 DNA: TGTGCCAGCAGCCCAACAGGGTACCGGGGCTACACCTTC
CDR3 protein: CASSPTGYRGYTF

D gene: -
J gene: TRBJ2-2
clone size: few
V gene: TRBV10-2
CDR3 DNA: TGCGCCAGCAGACTGCTTGGGGAGGCCGGGGAGCTGTTTTTT
CDR3 protein: CASRLLGEAGELFF

D gene: -
J gene: TRBJ2-5
clone size: few
V gene: TRBV28
CDR3 DNA: TGTGCCAGCAACTTGGGGCTAGCGAATCAAGAGACCCAGTACTTC
CDR3 protein: CASNLGLANQETQYF

D gene: -
J gene: TRBJ2-5
clone size: -
V gene: TRBV5-6
CDR3 DNA: TGTGCCAGCAGCTTGGCCGTGAGGGCCCAAGAGACCCAGTACTTC
CDR3 protein: CASSLAVRAQETQYF

D gene: -
J gene: TRBJ2-6
clone size: -
V gene: TRBV7-2
CDR3 DNA: TGTGCCAGCAGCTCACCTGGGGCCAACGTCCTGACTTTC
CDR3 protein: CASSSPGANVLTF

D gene: TRBD1
J gene: TRBJ1-1
clone size: few
V gene: TRBV7-2
CDR3 DNA: TGTGCCAGCAGCTTAGACGACAGGGGGAACACTGAAGCTTTCTTT
CDR3 protein: CASSLDDRGNTEAFF

D gene: -
J gene: TRBJ2-4
clone size: -
V gene: TRBV28
CDR3 DNA: TGTGCCAGCAGTGGGATAACCATAGCCAAAAACATTCAGTACTTC
CDR3 protein: CASSGITIAKNIQYF

D gene: -
J gene: TRBJ2-3
clone size: -
V gene: TRBV29-1
CDR3 DNA: TGCAGCGTTGCCACCGGGGGTGCAGATACGCAGTATTTT
CDR3 protein: CSVATGGADTQYF

D gene: TRBD2
J gene: TRBJ2-1
clone size: many
V gene: TRBV5-1
CDR3 DNA: TGCGCCAGCAGCTTGGACCCTAGCGGGGGAGGGAATGAGCAGTTCTTC
CDR3 protein: CASSLDPSGGGNEQFF

D gene: -
J gene: TRBJ1-2
clone size: few
V gene: TRBV7-9
CDR3 DNA: TGTGCCAGCAGCTTAGCGTCACTTAGCTATGGCTACACCTTC
CDR3 protein: CASSLASLSYGYTF

D gene: -
J gene: TRBJ1-1
clone size: -
V gene: TRBV6-6
CDR3 DNA: TGTGCCAGCACCAGGAAAGGCACTGAAGCTTTCTTT
CDR3 protein: CASTRKGTEAFF

D gene: -
J gene: TRBJ2-3
clone size: many
V gene: TRBV9
CDR3 DNA: TGTGCCAGCAGGGATACTAACACAGATACGCAGTATTTT
CDR3 protein: CASRDTNTDTQYF

D gene: -
J gene: TRBJ1-1
clone size: -
V gene: TRBV4-1
CDR3 DNA: TGCGCCAGCAGCCACGCTGATTGGGGCACTGAAGCTTTCTTT
CDR3 protein: CASSHADWGTEAFF

D gene: -
J gene: TRBJ1-5
clone size: few
V gene: TRBV6-1
CDR3 DNA: TGTGCCAGCAGTGGAACAGAATTAAATCAGCCCCAGCATTTT
CDR3 protein: CASSGTELNQPQHF

D gene: -
J gene: TRBJ1-1
clone size: -
V gene: TRBV7-2
CDR3 DNA: TGCGCCAGCAGCCAAGAGGGGACCACTGAAGCTTTCTTT
CDR3 protein: CASSQEGTTEAFF

D gene: -
J gene: TRBJ2-7
clone size: many
V gene: TRBV7-2
CDR3 DNA: TGTGCCAGCAGCTCTCACAGGGCCGAGCAGTACTTC
CDR3 protein: CASSSHRAEQYF

D gene: -
J gene: TRBJ2-5
clone size: many
V gene: TRBV6-5
CDR3 DNA: TGTGCCAGCAACCTAAACGGGCAAGGGGAGACCCAGTACTTC
CDR3 protein: CASNLNGQGETQYF

D gene: TRBD2
J gene: TRBJ2-3
clone size: -
V gene: TRBV5-1
CDR3 DNA: TGCGCCAGCAGCTTGGCGGCTAGCGGGGGGTCAGATACGCAGTATTTT
CDR3 protein: CASSLAASGGSDTQYF

D gene: -
J gene: TRBJ2-2
clone size: once
V gene: TRBV2
CDR3 DNA: TGTGCCAGCAGTCAGTCGGGCAGCACGAACACCGGGGAGCTGTTTTTT
CDR3 protein: CASSQSGSTNTGELFF

D gene: -
J gene: TRBJ1-5
clone size: -
V gene: TRBV4-3
CDR3 DNA: TGCGCCAGCAGCCAAGATCTAGGAGATCAGCCCCAGCATTTT
CDR3 protein: CASSQDLGDQPQHF

D gene: -
J gene: TRBJ2-1
clone size: many
V gene: TRBV21-1
CDR3 DNA: TGTGCCAGCAGACAGGGTAGGGGGAATGAGCAGTTCTTC
CDR3 protein: CASRQGRGNEQFF

D gene: -
J gene: TRBJ1-4
clone size: -
V gene: TRBV6-5
CDR3 DNA: TGTGCCAGCAGCCGACACGGTCAAGGGGAAAAACTGTTTTTT
CDR3 protein: CASSRHGQGEKLFF

D gene: -
J gene: TRBJ2-3
clone size: few
V gene: TRBV2
CDR3 DNA: TGTGCCAGCAGTGAATGGATGAGCACAGATACGCAGTATTTT
CDR3 protein: CASSEWMSTDTQYF

D gene: TRBD1
J gene: TRBJ2-4
clone size: few
V gene: TRBV25-1
CDR3 DNA: TGTGCCAGCAGTGACTTACAGGGGGCGAGGAACATTCAGTACTTC
CDR3 protein: CASSDLQGARNIQYF

D gene: -
J gene: TRBJ1-2
clone size: few
V gene: TRBV7-2
CDR3 DNA: TGTGCCAGCAGCTTATTCCGGGGGCCTTCGGAGGGCTACACCTTC
CDR3 protein: CASSLFRGPSEGYTF

D gene: -
J gene: TRBJ1-1
clone size: few
V gene: TRBV27
CDR3 DNA: TGTGCCAGCAGTTGGGCGGAAAACACTGAAGCTTTCTTT
CDR3 protein: CASSWAENTEAFF

D gene: -
J gene: TRBJ2-5
clone size: -
V gene: TRBV4-1
CDR3 DNA: TGCGCCAGCAGCCAAGATCAAACTAGCAGGGTCGGCACCCAGTACTTC
CDR3 protein: CASSQDQTSRVGTQYF

D gene: -
J gene: TRBJ2-6
clone size: many
V gene: TRBV19
CDR3 DNA: TGTGCCAGTAGTCTTCCGGCTGGGGCCAACGTCCTGACTTTC
CDR3 protein: CASSLPAGANVLTF

D gene: TRBD1
J gene: TRBJ1-5
clone size: few
V gene: TRBV30
CDR3 DNA: TGTGCCTGGAGTGGGACAGGGATTTATCAGCCCCAGCATTTT
CDR3 protein: CAWSGTGIYQPQHF

D gene: -
J gene: TRBJ2-3
clone size: -
V gene: TRBV9
CDR3 DNA: TGTGCCAGCAGCTACCAGGCGCGGGATACGCAGTATTTT
CDR3 protein: CASSYQARDTQYF

D gene: TRBD1
J gene: TRBJ1-6
clone size: -
V gene: TRBV10-2
CDR3 DNA: TGCGCCAGCAGTGAACAGGGGCGGTCACCCCTCCACTTT
CDR3 protein: CASSEQGRSPLHF

D gene: TRBD2
J gene: TRBJ2-3
clone size: -
V gene: TRBV11-2
CDR3 DNA: TGTGCCAGCAGTTCACTAGCGGGAAAAAGTGGGGCGCAGTATTTT
CDR3 protein: CASSSLAGKSGAQYF

D gene: TRBD1
J gene: TRBJ1-1
clone size: -
V gene: TRBV18
CDR3 DNA: TGTGCCAGCTCACTCACAGGGGCAGATAGGGCTGAAGCTTTCTTT
CDR3 protein: CASSLTGADRAEAFF

D gene: -
J gene: TRBJ2-6
clone size: -
V gene: TRBV19
CDR3 DNA: TGTGCCAGTAGCACGGACGGGTCTGGGGCCAACGTCCTGACTTTC
CDR3 protein: CASSTDGSGANVLTF

D gene: -
J gene: TRBJ2-3
clone size: few
V gene: TRBV7-2
CDR3 DNA: TGTGCCAGCAGCTCCTGGATTGCAGATACGCAGTATTTT
CDR3 protein: CASSSWIADTQYF

D gene: -
J gene: TRBJ2-3
clone size: -
V gene: TRBV5-6
CDR3 DNA: TGTGCCAGCAGCTTGGGTGCAGATACGCAGTATTTT
CDR3 protein: CASSLGADTQYF